A selection of T cell receptor beta chains follows, all from one sample in a study of OX40 agonist ivuxolimab in advanced cancers. Sequencing used immunoSEQ multiplex PCR; TCRdb keeps in-frame clones, though not all of them. The table lists 25,000 to 35,000 clones, 90% to 95% of them singletons. Source: CD4+ or CD8+ T cells sorted from blood, taken in a trial of the OX40 agonist ivuxolimab. These receptors were collected from an adult with an advanced solid tumor such as melanoma, head and neck, liver or kidney cancer. CDR3s include the opening cysteine and the closing phenylalanine or tryptophan.

V gene: TRBV28
CDR3 protein: CASSSFRWDRDSGNTIYF

V gene: TRBV7-9
CDR3 protein: CASSIWTGGYEQYF

V gene: TRBV28
CDR3 protein: CASKFWAGVQETQYF

V gene: TRBV6-5
CDR3 protein: CASSYSTGELFF

V gene: TRBV2
CDR3 protein: CASTPPGPNEKLFF

V gene: TRBV4-1
CDR3 protein: CASSHPNGNSGNTIYF

V gene: TRBV9
CDR3 protein: CASSEDSNYEQYF

V gene: TRBV27
CDR3 protein: CASGGQHYNEQFF

V gene: TRBV4-2
CDR3 protein: CASSPRQGLNYGYTF

V gene: TRBV28
CDR3 protein: CASSPTSGSSYEQYF

V gene: TRBV6-4
CDR3 protein: CASSRGYGTGELFF

V gene: TRBV7-9
CDR3 protein: CASSSEVIYYEQFF

V gene: TRBV27
CDR3 protein: CASSASLAGGVDEQYF

V gene: TRBV6-5
CDR3 protein: CASSQGHHSYNEQFF

V gene: TRBV27
CDR3 protein: CASSLSFQASNQPQHF

V gene: TRBV25-1
CDR3 protein: CASSTAREAFF

V gene: TRBV10-3
CDR3 protein: CAISESGVYNSPLHF

V gene: TRBV12-5
CDR3 protein: CASGFDLYGYTF

V gene: TRBV6-1
CDR3 protein: CASSGNPTGADTQYF

V gene: TRBV2
CDR3 protein: CASSGLAEQETQYF

V gene: TRBV27
CDR3 protein: CASTLQVGNTQYF

V gene: TRBV28
CDR3 protein: CASSLSEGAMNTEAFF

V gene: TRBV5-1
CDR3 protein: CASSYTGTGDEQYF

V gene: TRBV4-3
CDR3 protein: CASSQDLAVRPYEQYF

V gene: TRBV9
CDR3 protein: CASSLTGEWSDTQYF

V gene: TRBV9
CDR3 protein: CASSVHRESPNYGYTF

V gene: TRBV6-5
CDR3 protein: CASSHRDRGTDTQYF

V gene: TRBV7-8
CDR3 protein: CASSFAGGTKTEAFF

V gene: TRBV10-3
CDR3 protein: CAIWTGPPYEQYF

V gene: TRBV7-6
CDR3 protein: CASSSEVGNEQFF

V gene: TRBV4-1
CDR3 protein: CASSPYLGNPTQYF

V gene: TRBV2
CDR3 protein: CAITTGGNYGYTF

V gene: TRBV25-1
CDR3 protein: CAGGEGELFF

V gene: TRBV2
CDR3 protein: CASSGLAGGSDTQYF

V gene: TRBV11-2
CDR3 protein: CASSTPAGGQGNEQFF

V gene: TRBV11-2
CDR3 protein: CASSLSAGEGYTF

V gene: TRBV30
CDR3 protein: CAWRMSYEQFF

V gene: TRBV28
CDR3 protein: CASSLPRLAVPYEQYF

V gene: TRBV7-9
CDR3 protein: CASSLSGEDNEKLFF

V gene: TRBV7-6
CDR3 protein: CASSLSAGGLREFTEAFF

V gene: TRBV6-4
CDR3 protein: CASSDSGGYNEQFF

V gene: TRBV4-1
CDR3 protein: CASSQGSEIANYGYTF

V gene: TRBV11-1
CDR3 protein: CASSLIQGGVELFF

V gene: TRBV7-6
CDR3 protein: CASSPGGRVFF

V gene: TRBV27
CDR3 protein: CASSEVLGYNEQFF

V gene: TRBV19
CDR3 protein: CASSRGWGQGVRSYEQYF

V gene: TRBV4-1
CDR3 protein: CASSQNILNTEAFF

V gene: TRBV9
CDR3 protein: CASSASGGGGTDTQYF

V gene: TRBV9
CDR3 protein: CASSVDNSATNEKLFF

V gene: TRBV2
CDR3 protein: CASSEGRNEKLFF

V gene: TRBV7-9
CDR3 protein: CASRDRVANTEAFF

V gene: TRBV27
CDR3 protein: CASSLVEARAYEQYF

V gene: TRBV27
CDR3 protein: CASRGGPLGNQPQHF

V gene: TRBV9
CDR3 protein: CASSVPREGPNTGELFF

V gene: TRBV7-9
CDR3 protein: CASSYRDSNYGYTF

V gene: TRBV10-1
CDR3 protein: CASSESTVAGDTQYF

V gene: TRBV2
CDR3 protein: CASKGGRGSYNSPLHF

V gene: TRBV7-6
CDR3 protein: CASTTDRGKGTEAFF

V gene: TRBV21-1
CDR3 protein: CASSKPGKINTEAFF

V gene: TRBV6-5
CDR3 protein: CASSYSIRGNTEAFF